A selection of T cell receptor beta chains follows, all from one sample in a study of TIL therapy for anti-PD-1-resistant metastatic lung cancer. Profiled with immunoSEQ multiplex PCR; TCRdb holds only in-frame clones, not every one. Of 40,000 to 55,000 clones in the sample, around 79% were seen once. The sample was blood, taken at baseline. Receptor source: a woman between 30 and 79 years old with non-small cell lung cancer. CDR3s include the opening cysteine and the closing phenylalanine or tryptophan. D genes are given only for firm matches. The size entry is marked missing in some rows and otherwise reads once, few, many or a size class.

TRBJ2-7,TRBV7-2,-,-,CASSLERELEQYF,TGTGCCAGCAGCTTAGAACGGGAGCTCGAGCAGTACTTC
TRBJ2-3,TRBV2,TRBD2,-,CASSAGLVLSLDTQYF,TGTGCCAGCAGTGCCGGACTAGTCTTATCTTTGGATACGCAGTATTTT
TRBJ2-4,TRBV19,TRBD1,-,CASSIETLAGKGAAKNIQYF,TGTGCCAGTAGTATAGAAACGCTTGCCGGAAAGGGGGCTGCCAAAAACATTCAGTACTTC
TRBJ2-3,TRBV29-1,-,-,CSAGFTDTQYF,TGCAGCGCCGGGTTCACAGATACGCAGTATTTT
TRBJ2-7,TRBV6-1,-,-,CASSDVSVNDYEQYF,TGTGCCAGCAGTGACGTAAGCGTTAATGACTACGAGCAGTACTTC
TRBJ2-3,TRBV5-1,TRBD2,-,CASSMYPSGGAGGDTQYF,TGCGCCAGCAGTATGTACCCTAGCGGGGGGGCCGGGGGAGATACGCAGTATTTT
TRBJ1-1,TRBV2,TRBD1,once,CASSGGDRLVAFF,TGTGCCAGCAGTGGGGGGGACAGACTGGTAGCTTTCTTT
TRBJ2-7,TRBV28,TRBD1,few,CASTPGQGSYEQYF,TGTGCCAGCACCCCGGGACAGGGTTCCTACGAGCAGTACTTC
TRBJ1-5,TRBV2,-,-,CASSPRQGHSNQPQHF,TGTGCCAGCAGTCCTCGGCAGGGACATAGCAATCAGCCCCAGCATTTT
TRBJ2-7,TRBV4-1,-,few,CASSRGGAGPYEQYF,TGCGCCAGCAGCCGAGGAGGAGCGGGCCCGTACGAGCAGTACTTC
TRBJ1-1,TRBV11-2,-,many,CASSHPIVLNTEAFF,TGTGCCAGCAGCCATCCAATTGTTTTGAACACTGAAGCTTTCTTT
TRBJ1-6,TRBV6-5,-,-,CASSFGFNNSPLHF,TGTGCCAGCAGTTTTGGATTTAATAATTCACCCCTCCACTTT
TRBJ1-2,TRBV7-8,TRBD1,-,CASSLGDRGVYGYTF,TGTGCCAGCAGCTTAGGGGACAGGGGGGTCTATGGCTACACCTTC
TRBJ1-5,TRBV4-3,TRBD1,few,CASSQDQGAGQPQHF,TGCGCCAGCAGCCAGGATCAGGGGGCAGGACAGCCCCAGCATTTT
TRBJ1-3,TRBV10-3,-,-,CAISDRGVGNTIYF,TGTGCCATCAGTGACAGGGGAGTTGGAAACACCATATATTTT
TRBJ1-1,TRBV11-3,TRBD1,-,CASSPRQGGSRGAFF,TGTGCCAGCAGCCCTCGACAGGGGGGATCTCGTGGGGCTTTCTTT
TRBJ1-2,TRBV2,-,few,CASSEARLGYGYTF,TGTGCCAGCAGTGAAGCGAGGTTGGGCTATGGCTACACCTTC
TRBJ2-1,TRBV5-1,TRBD2,-,CASRVVAGGPSYNEQFF,TGCGCCAGCAGGGTGGTAGCGGGGGGGCCCTCCTACAATGAGCAGTTCTTC
TRBJ2-7,TRBV6-1,-,-,CASKVSGAYEQYF,TGTGCCAGCAAGGTCTCCGGAGCCTACGAGCAGTACTTC
TRBJ1-2,TRBV7-2,TRBD1,-,CASSEQGADGYTF,TGTGCCAGCAGCGAACAGGGGGCTGATGGCTACACCTTC
TRBJ2-7,TRBV7-3,-,-,CASSPTVGAEQYF,TGTGCCAGCAGCCCAACGGTGGGGGCCGAGCAGTACTTC
TRBJ2-3,TRBV15,-,-,CATSRDGTDTQYF,TGTGCCACCAGCAGAGATGGCACAGATACGCAGTATTTT
TRBJ1-2,TRBV5-6,-,few,CASSPGTPGDGYTF,TGTGCCAGCAGCCCCGGGACCCCGGGAGATGGCTACACCTTC
TRBJ1-2,TRBV7-9,-,-,CASSTERDRGYTF,TGTGCCAGCAGTACAGAGAGGGACCGCGGCTACACCTTC
TRBJ1-5,TRBV29-1,-,once,CSVDRYRTTAPRGNQPQHF,TGCAGCGTTGATCGGTATCGTACAACGGCCCCCAGAGGCAATCAGCCCCAGCATTTT
TRBJ2-7,TRBV4-2,TRBD2,few,CASSQDSREAYEQYF,TGTGCCAGCAGCCAAGATTCCCGGGAGGCCTACGAGCAGTACTTC
TRBJ1-1,TRBV10-1,-,-,CASSESVQRNTEAFF,TGCGCCAGCAGTGAGTCGGTACAGAGGAACACTGAAGCTTTCTTT
TRBJ2-5,TRBV30,TRBD2,few,CAWSRLAGGETQYF,TGTGCCTGGAGTCGTCTAGCGGGGGGGGAGACCCAGTACTTC
TRBJ1-1,TRBV2,-,-,CASSLQADAEAFF,TGTGCCAGCAGTCTACAGGCGGACGCTGAAGCTTTCTTT
TRBJ1-2,TRBV2,-,-,CASSDNQGNGYTF,TGTGCCAGCAGTGATAACCAGGGGAATGGCTACACCTTC
TRBJ2-5,TRBV29-1,-,once,CSVELETQYF,TGCAGCGTTGAGTTAGAGACCCAGTACTTC
TRBJ2-7,TRBV11-2,-,-,CASSSGGHEQYF,TGTGCCAGCAGCTCCGGAGGTCACGAGCAGTACTTC
TRBJ1-1,TRBV5-6,-,-,CASSREYTEAFF,TGTGCCAGCAGCCGTGAATACACTGAAGCTTTCTTT
TRBJ2-5,TRBV6-1,-,-,CASSENPPGAGQETQYF,TGTGCCAGCAGTGAAAACCCACCTGGGGCAGGCCAAGAGACCCAGTACTTC
TRBJ2-1,TRBV2,-,-,CASSERLLYNEQFF,TGTGCCAGCAGTGAGCGACTACTTTACAATGAGCAGTTCTTC
TRBJ1-1,TRBV27,-,-,CASSLSSRAEAFF,TGTGCCAGCAGTTTATCAAGCAGGGCTGAAGCTTTCTTT
TRBJ2-7,TRBV14,TRBD2,few,CASSKGLAYEQYF,TGTGCCAGCAGCAAGGGACTAGCGTACGAGCAGTACTTC
TRBJ2-3,TRBV5-1,-,-,CASSLAEGRNTDTQYF,TGCGCCAGCAGCTTGGCCGAGGGACGGAATACAGATACGCAGTATTTT
TRBJ1-3,TRBV11-2,-,-,CASSLVKISNDTIYF,TGTGCCAGCAGCTTAGTTAAGATATCCAATGACACCATATATTTT